This TCR beta chain appears in the sequencing data of a study of cytomegalovirus exposure and HLA in healthy donors. The CDR3 is made up of 15 amino acids. Trimming removed 2 bases from V and 0 bases from J; junction bases left unmatched: 2. The germline gives CDR1 SGHAT, CDR2 FQDESV (reference sequence). The PCR made use of 60 Vbeta and 13 Jbeta primers. The repertoire was sequenced with immunoSEQ multiplex PCR; TCRdb's copy has only in-frame clones and lacks some. Recorded for this sample: around 35,000 clones. Sequenced material: PBMCs. The V gene is TRBV11-1, the J gene TRBJ2-3, with 7 bases aligning to TRBD2. The receptor's source is a middle-aged woman in good health and CMV-seropositive. Here the CDR3 DNA reads TGTGCCAGCAGCTTACGGCGGGGGAGCACAGATACGCAGTATTTT. Translation gives CASSLRRGSTDTQYF.